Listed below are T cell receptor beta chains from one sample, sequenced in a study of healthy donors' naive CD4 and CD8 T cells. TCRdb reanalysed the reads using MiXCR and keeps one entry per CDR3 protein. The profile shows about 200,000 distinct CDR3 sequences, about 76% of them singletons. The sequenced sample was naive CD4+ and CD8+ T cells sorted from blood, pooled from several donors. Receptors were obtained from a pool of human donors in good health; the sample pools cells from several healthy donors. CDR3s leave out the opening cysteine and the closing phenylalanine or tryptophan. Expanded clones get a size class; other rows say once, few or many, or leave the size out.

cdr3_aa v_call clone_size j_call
ASSITNYGYT TRBV7-8 . TRBJ1-2
SVPTGPNTGELF TRBV29-1 . TRBJ2-2
ASSDSSKDTEAF TRBV11-2 . TRBJ1-1
ASSSAGDNQPQH TRBV19 . TRBJ1-5
SVDPQGGLETQY TRBV29-1 . TRBJ2-5
ASRPLGTALYGYT TRBV6-6 . TRBJ1-2
ASSDRGNTEAF TRBV19 few TRBJ1-1
SADGMYGYT TRBV29-1 few TRBJ1-2
SVASSGNTIY TRBV29-1 . TRBJ1-3
ASSRQELVTDTQY TRBV6-5 . TRBJ2-3
ATKEGLAGGRDTQY TRBV19 . TRBJ2-3
ASGDPTTVSGNTIY TRBV6-5 . TRBJ1-3
SVEAGGADTQY TRBV29-1 . TRBJ2-3
ASSLAGQGYGYT TRBV12-3/TRBV12-4 . TRBJ1-2
ASSISSNQPQH TRBV19 . TRBJ1-5
ASSLGSGANEAF TRBV5-1 . TRBJ1-1
ASGGELRSTDTQY TRBV6-6 . TRBJ2-3
ASTARALGYGYT TRBV6-2/TRBV6-3 . TRBJ1-2
AISDPSAYNEQF TRBV10-3 . TRBJ2-1
ASRGPHWREPNIGTGELF TRBV6-5 . TRBJ2-2
ASSTGGDGHT TRBV12-3/TRBV12-4 once TRBJ1-2
SVGNSYLSYNEQF TRBV29-1 . TRBJ2-1
ASSLNWGGGEQF TRBV27 . TRBJ2-1
ATSDPTGGTDTQY TRBV24-1 . TRBJ2-3
SARDLSSGVNEQF TRBV20-1 . TRBJ2-1
ASSSGYSNQPQH TRBV5-6 . TRBJ1-5
ASSSALNEQY TRBV12-3/TRBV12-4 . TRBJ2-7
ASSLWRPNEQF TRBV11-2 . TRBJ2-1
ASSHSDSRNQPQH TRBV4-1 few TRBJ1-5
SALYSNQPQH TRBV20-1 . TRBJ1-5
ASSLTAGNGYT TRBV27 . TRBJ1-2
ATSRGHTDTQY TRBV15 . TRBJ2-3
SVDGQGPPYEQY TRBV29-1 few TRBJ2-7
ASREDGKNTEAF TRBV19 . TRBJ1-1
ASSPLNTGELF TRBV18 few TRBJ2-2
ASTYPGANVLT TRBV27 . TRBJ2-6
ASSFLLETF TRBV27 few TRBJ1-1
ASSSGLAGLRGQETQY TRBV6-2/TRBV6-3 . TRBJ2-5
ARQGQGFGYT TRBV30 . TRBJ1-2
ASGRDTQY TRBV2 . TRBJ2-3
ASSLRDRNQPQH TRBV27 . TRBJ1-5
SVSLREQF TRBV29-1 . TRBJ2-1
SVGQGSYNEQF TRBV29-1 . TRBJ2-1
ASSETGPYYNEQF TRBV6-1 . TRBJ2-1
AISESNEYEQY TRBV10-3 . TRBJ2-7
SASLAAGLQETQY TRBV20-1 . TRBJ2-5
ASSLEGTGYNEQF TRBV7-2 . TRBJ2-1
AWSVSYSGANVLT TRBV30 . TRBJ2-6
ASRDDRQAQETQY TRBV6-6 once TRBJ2-5
ASSLSGGQNQPQH TRBV6-5 . TRBJ1-5
ASSVEAGTLAKNIQY TRBV2 few TRBJ2-4
ASSFRDRDYSPLH TRBV5-1 . TRBJ1-6
ATREGTMNTEAF TRBV5-1 . TRBJ1-1
SVLGHFMNTEAF TRBV29-1 . TRBJ1-1
ASSENVRGTEAF TRBV10-2 . TRBJ1-1
ASSIGQGRSDYGYT TRBV12-3/TRBV12-4 few TRBJ1-2
ASSLVQGALREQY TRBV7-9 . TRBJ2-7
ASSPLGDGSPLH TRBV18 . TRBJ1-6
ASSPPIGGTKNEQF TRBV18 once TRBJ2-1